This is a list of T cell receptor beta chains from one sample in a study of cytomegalovirus exposure and HLA in healthy donors. Produced via immunoSEQ multiplex PCR; TCRdb's table is partial and in-frame only. Its listing shows about 120,000 clones. What was sequenced was PBMCs. The receptors stem from a man younger than 35 in good health and CMV-seronegative. The CDR3 runs from the conserved cysteine through the conserved F or W. Each record gives: V gene, J gene, CDR3 protein.

v_call: TRBV29-1; j_call: .; cdr3_aa: CSVDGTSGGPSYEQYF
v_call: TRBV14; j_call: TRBJ2-7; cdr3_aa: CASSQYGTGGLREQYF
v_call: TRBV5-1; j_call: TRBJ2-6; cdr3_aa: CASSGIGGPGANVLTF
v_call: TRBV4-2; j_call: TRBJ1-4; cdr3_aa: CASSLGQGGSNEKLFF
v_call: TRBV14; j_call: TRBJ2-1; cdr3_aa: CASSYGRTVDNEQFF
v_call: TRBV30; j_call: TRBJ2-7; cdr3_aa: CAWSPWTGSYEQYF
v_call: TRBV28; j_call: TRBJ2-1; cdr3_aa: CASSSGQSNEQFF
v_call: TRBV27; j_call: TRBJ1-4; cdr3_aa: CASGGGNEKLFF
v_call: TRBV27; j_call: TRBJ2-3; cdr3_aa: CASRKTGGTDTQYF
v_call: TRBV28; j_call: TRBJ2-7; cdr3_aa: CASSLPRQGEEVGQYF
v_call: TRBV4-2; j_call: TRBJ2-1; cdr3_aa: CASSQGPGAIGNEQFF
v_call: TRBV5-6; j_call: TRBJ2-5; cdr3_aa: CASSPGEREQYF
v_call: TRBV2; j_call: TRBJ1-6; cdr3_aa: CASSQATGGNSPLHF
v_call: TRBV27; j_call: TRBJ2-7; cdr3_aa: CASSQGQGSYEQYF
v_call: TRBV4-1; j_call: TRBJ2-7; cdr3_aa: CASSRNSQGGAYEQYF
v_call: TRBV1; j_call: .; cdr3_aa: CTSSQPKSYEQYF
v_call: TRBV14; j_call: TRBJ1-1; cdr3_aa: CASSQRQASEAFF
v_call: TRBV28; j_call: TRBJ1-2; cdr3_aa: CASISGGTVYGYTF
v_call: TRBV5-4; j_call: TRBJ1-2; cdr3_aa: CASSLVDRDYGYTF
v_call: TRBV5-1; j_call: TRBJ2-3; cdr3_aa: CASSRGLAGADTQYF
v_call: TRBV11-1; j_call: TRBJ2-1; cdr3_aa: CASRPAGASYNEQFF
v_call: TRBV28; j_call: TRBJ2-7; cdr3_aa: CASSVSRGRSYEQYF
v_call: TRBV7-2; j_call: TRBJ1-1; cdr3_aa: CASSLVRLGVGTEAFF
v_call: TRBV11-2; j_call: TRBJ2-1; cdr3_aa: CASSPGTSNNEQFF
v_call: TRBV9; j_call: TRBJ2-1; cdr3_aa: CASSVASGDEQFF
v_call: TRBV28; j_call: TRBJ1-2; cdr3_aa: CASSLNAARGGGYTF